The rows below give T cell receptor beta chains drawn from one sample of a study of blood T cell repertoires in COVID-19. Clones were read by immunoSEQ multiplex PCR, and TCRdb kept only the in-frame ones, dropping some. The sample carries about 50,000 clones, roughly 90% recorded once. The sample comprised peripheral blood. These receptors came from a human donor in a cohort sampled during active COVID-19. Each CDR3 is given without its conserved first and last residue. Fields, in order: clone size, J gene, D gene, V gene, CDR3 protein. The D gene is left open where the match is weak. Size is omitted from some rows. Given values are once, few, many or a class for expanded clones.

>.|TRBJ1-4|TRBD1|TRBV6-2/TRBV6-3
ASSYGGQATNEKLF
>.|TRBJ1-4|.|TRBV7-2
ASSLVGGPNEKLF
>once|TRBJ2-7|TRBD2|TRBV19
ASSRPSGGLSYEQY
>.|TRBJ1-2|TRBD1|TRBV2
ASSSTQGTGGYT
>.|TRBJ1-3|.|TRBV9
ASSVFNSGNTIY
>few|TRBJ2-1|TRBD2|TRBV7-3
ASSPGLGSRQF
>.|TRBJ2-1|.|TRBV20-1
SASWRGNEQF
>.|TRBJ1-2|TRBD1|TRBV3-1/TRBV3-2
ASTSWDREGYGYT
>.|TRBJ1-2|.|TRBV7-2
ASSTNSYGYT
>.|TRBJ2-1|TRBD2|TRBV7-6
ASSYLSGLAGGPGEQF
>.|TRBJ1-2|.|TRBV9
ASSVDGRATVGGYT
>.|TRBJ2-7|TRBD1|TRBV7-2
ASSLISGQDYEQY
>.|TRBJ1-2|TRBD1|TRBV7-2
ASSSGTGNGYT
>.|TRBJ1-2|.|TRBV6-4
ASSDSGRGPNYGYT
>.|TRBJ2-7|TRBD1|TRBV18
ASSPLGTGVYEQY
>.|TRBJ1-5|TRBD1|TRBV6-2/TRBV6-3
ASSYPGQGSQPQH
>.|TRBJ1-5|TRBD1|TRBV6-2/TRBV6-3
ASSGQGEGNQPQH
>few|TRBJ2-4|.|TRBV5-4
ASSAAAAKNIQY
>.|TRBJ1-3|.|TRBV3-1/TRBV3-2
ASSGGQSSGNTIY
>.|TRBJ1-2|TRBD1|TRBV3-1/TRBV3-2
ASSQKPGQGGFGYT
>.|TRBJ1-4|TRBD1|TRBV2
ASSAGQLREKLF
>.|TRBJ1-3|TRBD1|TRBV19
ASSQGASEAGNTIY
>once|TRBJ2-5|.|TRBV11-2
ASSLDWRVEETQY